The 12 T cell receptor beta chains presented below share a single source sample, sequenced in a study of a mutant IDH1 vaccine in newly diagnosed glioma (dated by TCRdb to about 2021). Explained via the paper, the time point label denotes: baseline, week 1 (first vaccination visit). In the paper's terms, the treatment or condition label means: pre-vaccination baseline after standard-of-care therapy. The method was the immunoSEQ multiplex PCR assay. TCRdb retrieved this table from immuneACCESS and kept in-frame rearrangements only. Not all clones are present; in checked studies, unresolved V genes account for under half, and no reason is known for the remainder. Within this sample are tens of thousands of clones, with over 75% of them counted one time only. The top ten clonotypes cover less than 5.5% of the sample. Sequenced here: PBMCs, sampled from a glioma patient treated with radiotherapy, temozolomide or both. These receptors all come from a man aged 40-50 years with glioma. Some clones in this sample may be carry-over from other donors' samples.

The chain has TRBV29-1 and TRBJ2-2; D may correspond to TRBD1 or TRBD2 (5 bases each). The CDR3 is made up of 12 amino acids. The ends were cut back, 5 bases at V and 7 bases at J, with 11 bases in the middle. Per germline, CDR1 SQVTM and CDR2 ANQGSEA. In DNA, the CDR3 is TGCAGCGTTCGAGGGACCAGCGGGGAGCTGTTTTTT. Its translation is CSVRGTSGELFF.

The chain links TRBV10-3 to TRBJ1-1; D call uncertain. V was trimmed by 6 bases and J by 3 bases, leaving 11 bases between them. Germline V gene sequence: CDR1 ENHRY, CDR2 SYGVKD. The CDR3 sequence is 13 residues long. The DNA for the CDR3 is TGTGCCATCAGCCCCCGGGAGGACACTGAAGCTTTCTTT. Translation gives CAISPREDTEAFF.

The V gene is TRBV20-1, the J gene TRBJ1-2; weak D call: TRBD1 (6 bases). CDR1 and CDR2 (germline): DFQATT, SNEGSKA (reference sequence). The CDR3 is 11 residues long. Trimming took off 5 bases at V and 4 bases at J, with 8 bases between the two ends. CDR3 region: CSAPDSYGYTF. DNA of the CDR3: TGCAGTGCTCCGGACAGCTATGGCTACACCTTC.

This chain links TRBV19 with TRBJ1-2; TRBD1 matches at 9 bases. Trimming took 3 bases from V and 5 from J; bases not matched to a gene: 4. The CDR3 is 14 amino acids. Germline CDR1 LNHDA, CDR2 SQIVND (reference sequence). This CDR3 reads CASSILTGGYGYTF. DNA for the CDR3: TGTGCCAGTAGTATCCTGACAGGGGGTTATGGCTACACCTTC.

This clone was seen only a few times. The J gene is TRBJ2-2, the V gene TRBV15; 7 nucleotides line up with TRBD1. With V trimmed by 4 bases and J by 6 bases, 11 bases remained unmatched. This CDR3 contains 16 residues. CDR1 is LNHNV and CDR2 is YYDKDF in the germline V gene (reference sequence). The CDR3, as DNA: TGTGCCACCAGCACCTCCCGAACAGGGGAATCCGGGGAGCTGTTTTTT. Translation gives CATSTSRTGESGELFF.

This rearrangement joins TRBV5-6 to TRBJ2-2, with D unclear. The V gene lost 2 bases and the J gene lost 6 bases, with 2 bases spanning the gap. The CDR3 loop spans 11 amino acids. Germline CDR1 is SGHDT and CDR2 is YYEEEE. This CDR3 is CASSLAGELFF. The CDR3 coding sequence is TGTGCCAGCAGCTTAGCCGGGGAGCTGTTTTTT. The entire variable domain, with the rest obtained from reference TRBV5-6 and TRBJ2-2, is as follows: DAGVTQSPTHLIKTRGQQVTLRCSPKSGHDTVSWYQQALGQGPQFIFQYYEEEERQRGNFPDRFSGHQFPNYSSELNVNALLLGDSALYLCASSLAGELFFGEGSRLTVL.

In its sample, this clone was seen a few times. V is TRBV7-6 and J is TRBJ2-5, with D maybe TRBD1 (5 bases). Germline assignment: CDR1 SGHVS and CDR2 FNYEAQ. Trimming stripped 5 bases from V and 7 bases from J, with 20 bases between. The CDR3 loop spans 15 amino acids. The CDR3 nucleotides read TGTGCCAGCAGCCCGCAACAGCTCCAAAGGGGGACCCAGTACTTC. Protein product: CASSPQQLQRGTQYF.

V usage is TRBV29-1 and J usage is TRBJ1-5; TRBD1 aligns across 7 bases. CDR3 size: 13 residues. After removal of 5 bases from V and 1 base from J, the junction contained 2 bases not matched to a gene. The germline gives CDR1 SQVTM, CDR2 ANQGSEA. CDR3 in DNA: TGCAGCGTTCTGGACAGGAGCAATCAGCCCCAGCATTTT. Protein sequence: CSVLDRSNQPQHF.

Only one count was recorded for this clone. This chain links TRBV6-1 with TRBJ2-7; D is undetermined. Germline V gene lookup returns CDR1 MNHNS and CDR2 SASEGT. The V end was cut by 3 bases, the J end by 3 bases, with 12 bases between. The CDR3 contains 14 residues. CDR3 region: CASSDPDGFYEQYF. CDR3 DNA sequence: TGTGCCAGCAGTGACCCGGACGGCTTCTACGAGCAGTACTTC.

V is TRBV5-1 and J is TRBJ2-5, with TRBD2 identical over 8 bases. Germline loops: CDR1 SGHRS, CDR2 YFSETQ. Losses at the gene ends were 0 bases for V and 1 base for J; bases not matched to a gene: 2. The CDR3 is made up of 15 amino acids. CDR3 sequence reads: CASSLVAGSQETQYF. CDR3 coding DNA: TGCGCCAGCAGCTTGGTAGCGGGGTCCCAAGAGACCCAGTACTTC.

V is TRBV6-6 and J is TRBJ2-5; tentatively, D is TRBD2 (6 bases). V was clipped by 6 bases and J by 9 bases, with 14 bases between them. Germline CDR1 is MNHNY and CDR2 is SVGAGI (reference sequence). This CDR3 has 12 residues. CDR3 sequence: CASSGGTGAQYF. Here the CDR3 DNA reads TGTGCCAGCAGCGGAGGGACGGGGGCCCAGTACTTC.

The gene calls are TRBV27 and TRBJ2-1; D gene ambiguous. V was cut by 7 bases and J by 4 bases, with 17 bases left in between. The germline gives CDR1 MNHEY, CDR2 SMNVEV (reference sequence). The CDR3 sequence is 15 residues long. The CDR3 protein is CASTPTLPSYNEQFF. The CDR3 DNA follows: TGTGCCAGCACCCCGACGCTCCCCTCATACAATGAGCAGTTCTTC.